This T cell receptor (beta chain) stems from a study of T cell responses to AZD1222 COVID-19 vaccine. General study results and limits: Spike-specific TCR breadth and depth were elevated following two AZD1222 doses. Donors skewed white British and female; clonal diversity was possibly underestimated.

The CDR3 extends over 15 amino acids. Data came from immunoSEQ multiplex PCR; TCRdb stores just in-frame clones and leaves some out. Seen here are over 100,000 clones, approximately 91% observed once, and the top ten hold approximately 1.1%. About this clone itself: Its specificity is not known.

The input for sequencing was peripheral blood, taken 28 days after the second AZD1222 dose. The chain uses TRBV21-1 and TRBJ2-7. TRBV21-1 is shown as a pseudogene. This sequence originates from an adult who received the AZD1222 COVID-19 vaccine. CDR3 nucleotides: TGTGCCAGCAGCAAGCCGGGCCCTACGACCTACGAGCAGTACTTC. Protein: CASSKPGPTTYEQYF.